The rows below give T cell receptor beta chains drawn from one sample of a study of shared clonotypes between healthy human individuals. Produced via immunoSEQ multiplex PCR; TCRdb's table is partial and in-frame only. The table records roughly 1,000,000 clones, 75% to 80% of them present only once. The sample was memory CD4+ T cells from PBMCs. Source of these receptors: a man aged 18-30 years in good health. Some clones in this sample may be carry-over from other donors' samples. Both conserved end residues are part of each CDR3. A D gene is named only where the DNA matches it firmly. The size field is filled for only some rows; it gives once, few, many or a size class.

TRBJ1-1	.	TRBV6-6	.	TGTGCCAGCAGTAAGGGGACTGAAGCTTTCTTT	CASSKGTEAFF
TRBJ2-7	.	TRBV11-1	.	TGTGCCAGCAGCTTGTGGCAGCCCTCCTACGAGCAGTACTTC	CASSLWQPSYEQYF
TRBJ2-2	.	TRBV9	.	TGTGCCAGCAGCGTAGGGGGGTTCACCGGGGAGCTGTTTTTT	CASSVGGFTGELFF
TRBJ2-7	.	TRBV19	.	TGTGCCAGTAGTTCTCAGGGGGGACTCGACGAGCAGTACTTC	CASSSQGGLDEQYF
TRBJ1-2	.	TRBV15	.	TGTGCCACCAGCACCGGGGCTGGCAGCGGCTACACCTTC	CATSTGAGSGYTF
TRBJ2-3	.	TRBV6-6	.	TGTGCCAGCAGCGACGAGGGTTTTTCGCAGTATTTT	CASSDEGFSQYF
TRBJ1-5	TRBD1	TRBV19	.	TGTGCCAGTAGTCCCCGGGACAGGGGATACAATCAGCCCCAGCATTTT	CASSPRDRGYNQPQHF
TRBJ1-2	TRBD1	TRBV5-1	.	TGCGCCAGCAGTAGGGACAGCAACTATGGCTACACCTTC	CASSRDSNYGYTF
TRBJ1-5	.	TRBV28	.	TGTGCCAGCAATAAACGACCGAGCAATCAGCCCCAGCATTTT	CASNKRPSNQPQHF
TRBJ2-1	TRBD2	TRBV5-1	.	TGCGCCAGCAGCCGGGGAGAACTAGCGGGATTTAATGAGCAGTTCTTC	CASSRGELAGFNEQFF
TRBJ2-3	TRBD2	TRBV7-2	.	TGTGCCAGCAGCTTAGGGGGACTAGTTACAGATACGCAGTATTTT	CASSLGGLVTDTQYF
TRBJ1-2	TRBD1	TRBV28	.	TGTGCCAGCAGTCTGGAGGACAGGGTCGGTGGCTACACCTTC	CASSLEDRVGGYTF
TRBJ2-1	TRBD2	TRBV2	.	TGTGCCAGCAGGTTACTAGCGGGAGGAAACTCCTACAATGAGCAGTTCTTC	CASRLLAGGNSYNEQFF
TRBJ2-7	.	TRBV6-6	.	TGTGCCAGCAGCCGCAACCCGACAGAGCTCTACGAGCAGTACTTC	CASSRNPTELYEQYF
TRBJ2-1	TRBD2	TRBV10-2	.	TGCGCCAGCAGGCTAGCGGGGTTGGATGAGCAGTTCTTC	CASRLAGLDEQFF
TRBJ2-6	TRBD2	TRBV7-3	.	TGTGCCAGCGCCCCAGGGAGGGTGGGGCGCGCGGGGGCCAACGTCCTGACTTTC	CASAPGRVGRAGANVLTF
TRBJ2-7	TRBD1	TRBV28	.	TGTGCCAGCAGCTTATACGTGGGACAGGGGGCGGGTGGCGAGCAGTACTTC	CASSLYVGQGAGGEQYF
TRBJ1-2	.	TRBV5-4	.	TGTGCCAGCAGCTTCGACAGTAACTATGGCTACACCTTC	CASSFDSNYGYTF
TRBJ1-1	TRBD1	TRBV5-1	once	TGCGCCAGCAGCTTCCGGGACAGCCTTTTGAACACTGAAGCTTTCTTT	CASSFRDSLLNTEAFF
TRBJ1-2	.	TRBV18	many	TGTGCCAGCTCGCCAAACGTGGCTAACTATGGCTACACCTTC	CASSPNVANYGYTF
TRBJ2-1	TRBD2	TRBV2	.	TGTGCCAGCAGTGGGGGAGGGACTGAGCAGTTCTTC	CASSGGGTEQFF
TRBJ2-6	.	TRBV7-6	few	TGTGCCAGCAGCTTAGGTGGGGTAAGCAGCTCTGGGGCCAACGTCCTGACTTTC	CASSLGGVSSSGANVLTF
TRBJ1-1	.	TRBV5-1	.	TGCGCCAGCAGCATGGAGGGGGGGACGAACACTGAAGCTTTCTTT	CASSMEGGTNTEAFF
TRBJ2-1	.	TRBV5-1	.	TGCGCCAGCAGCTTTCGAGGGCCCCAATACAATGAGCAGTTCTTC	CASSFRGPQYNEQFF
TRBJ1-2	TRBD1	TRBV29-1	.	TGCAGCGTTTCGGGACAGGGGATTTTTGGCTACACCTTC	CSVSGQGIFGYTF
TRBJ2-2	.	TRBV5-4	.	TGTGCCAGCAGCTCTACAGACACCGGGGAGCTGTTTTTT	CASSSTDTGELFF
TRBJ2-3	.	TRBV20-1	few	TGCAGTGCCCCTCTAGGGGATACGCAGTATTTT	CSAPLGDTQYF
TRBJ1-1	.	TRBV28	.	TGTGCCAGCAGTCCACCAATGGCAGGGGTTAACACTGAAGCTTTCTTT	CASSPPMAGVNTEAFF
TRBJ2-7	.	TRBV7-2	.	TGTGCCAGCAGCCAAAATCAGGGGCGGAATGCTGGCGAGCAGTACTTC	CASSQNQGRNAGEQYF
TRBJ2-3	.	TRBV25-1	.	TGTGCCAGCAGCCCCTCGGCGGGGCCTAGGGATACGCAGTATTTT	CASSPSAGPRDTQYF
TRBJ2-3	.	TRBV6-1	.	TGTGCCAGCAAGACCGTGGCAGATACGCAGTATTTT	CASKTVADTQYF
TRBJ2-7	.	TRBV5-1	.	TGCGCCAGCAGCTTGGGCGGCGACTCCTACGAGCAGTACTTC	CASSLGGDSYEQYF
TRBJ2-3	.	TRBV7-6	.	TGTGCCAGCAGCTTAGAGGGGTACGGGGATACGCAGTATTTT	CASSLEGYGDTQYF
TRBJ2-1	.	TRBV7-3	.	TGTGCCAGCAGCTTAATTGCTAGCACATACAATGAGCAGTTCTTC	CASSLIASTYNEQFF
TRBJ1-5	TRBD1	TRBV18	.	TGTGCCAGCTCACCACTCCCCCCCGGGACAGGGAGCAATCAGCCCCAGCATTTT	CASSPLPPGTGSNQPQHF
TRBJ2-1	.	TRBV5-1	.	TGCGCCAGCAGCTGGGGTGCTGCGGGAAATGAGCAGTTCTTC	CASSWGAAGNEQFF
TRBJ1-2	TRBD1	TRBV7-8	.	TGTGCCAGCAGCTTAAGACAGGGGGCGGGCTATGGCTACACCTTC	CASSLRQGAGYGYTF
TRBJ2-1	TRBD1	TRBV19	.	TGTGCCAGTAGTCCAGCGGGACAGGGGGCTTTAGCCCCATTTTACAATGAGCAGTTCTTC	CASSPAGQGALAPFYNEQFF
TRBJ2-4	TRBD1	TRBV28	.	TGTGCCAGCAGTTGGACGACAGGGGCCAGAAACATTCAGTACTTC	CASSWTTGARNIQYF
TRBJ2-3	TRBD2	TRBV5-1	.	TGCGCCAGCAGCCCGGGACTAGCGGAATCCACAGATACGCAGTATTTT	CASSPGLAESTDTQYF
TRBJ2-1	TRBD2	TRBV4-3	.	TGCGCCAGCAGCCAAGACGTTCTAGCGGGAGGCCCGCAGTTCTTC	CASSQDVLAGGPQFF
TRBJ2-6	TRBD2	TRBV7-8	.	TGTGCCAGCAGCTCTCGCGGGACTAGCGGGATGACTGGGGCCAACGTCCTGACTTTC	CASSSRGTSGMTGANVLTF
TRBJ2-7	.	TRBV10-3	.	TGTGCCATCAAGGCTTCCCAGCGGGCAACCTACGAGCAGTACTTC	CAIKASQRATYEQYF
TRBJ2-1	.	TRBV6-1	.	TGTGCCAGCAGCGAGGGGACGCCCGGGGCCAATGAGCAGTTCTTC	CASSEGTPGANEQFF
TRBJ1-4	.	TRBV19	.	TGTGCCAGTAGTGAGTATGAAAAACTGTTTTTT	CASSEYEKLFF